This is a list of T cell receptor beta chains from one sample in a study of cytomegalovirus exposure and HLA in healthy donors. Data came from immunoSEQ multiplex PCR; TCRdb stores just in-frame clones and leaves some out. The profile covers 95,000 to 150,000 clones, with 75% to 80% appearing a single time and 3% to 4% taken by the ten largest. Source material: PBMCs. The receptors shown here come from a woman aged 25 to 45 in good health and CMV-seropositive. CDR3s include the opening cysteine and the closing phenylalanine or tryptophan. Each record gives: J gene, D gene, clone size, V gene, CDR3 DNA, CDR3 protein. The D gene is left open where the match is weak. Clone sizes are given selectively: once, few, many, or a class where the clone is expanded.

>TRBJ2-5|NA|NA|TRBV18
TGTGCCAGCTCACCACTTCTAGAGGAGACCCAGTACTTC
CASSPLLEETQYF
>TRBJ2-3|TRBD2|NA|TRBV4-2
TGTGCCAGCAGCCAAGCTCCTCCCCCTAGCGGGGGGACCACAGATACGCAGTATTTT
CASSQAPPPSGGTTDTQYF
>TRBJ2-7|TRBD1|NA|TRBV4-3
TGCGCCAGCAGCCAAGATCATAGGACAGGGGACTTCTCCGAGCAGTACTTC
CASSQDHRTGDFSEQYF
>TRBJ1-6|TRBD1|NA|TRBV27
TGTGCCAGCAGTTCGGCCCCGGGACAGTTTCCCTCACCCCTCCACTTT
CASSSAPGQFPSPLHF
>TRBJ2-7|TRBD1|NA|TRBV6-5
TGTGCCAGCAGTTCAGCCGGGACAGGGAACTACGAGCAGTACTTC
CASSSAGTGNYEQYF
>TRBJ2-5|TRBD2|NA|TRBV4-2
TGTGCCAGCAGCCAAGGTGCCCGGGCTAGCGGGGGTGAGACCCAGTACTTC
CASSQGARASGGETQYF
>TRBJ1-2|TRBD1|NA|TRBV27
TGTGCCAGCAGTTTAATGTCGTCGGCAGGGGGCATATTCCCGGGGGGCTATGGCTACACCTTC
CASSLMSSAGGIFPGGYGYTF
>TRBJ1-2|NA|NA|TRBV7-9
TGTGCCAGCAGACTACCTCCTGGACGGACAGATGGCTACACCTTC
CASRLPPGRTDGYTF
>TRBJ1-1|TRBD1|NA|TRBV29-1
TGCAGCGTTGAAAGGGGGCGGAACGGTGAGGCTTTCTTT
CSVERGRNGEAFF
>TRBJ1-1|NA|NA|TRBV7-3
TGTGCCAGCAGCTTCCAGATGAACACTGAAGCTTTCTTT
CASSFQMNTEAFF
>TRBJ2-2|NA|few|TRBV10-3
TGTGCCATCAGTGAGGGCGGGTCGGGCACCGGGGAGCTGTTTTTT
CAISEGGSGTGELFF